What follows are 10 T cell receptor beta chains derived from one specimen sequenced in a study of blood T cells in healthy people across ages (dated by TCRdb to the mid-2010s). The library was prepared using 5' RACE. The run used an Illumina HiSeq 2500. A second PCR of roughly 7 to 11 cycles was performed with a sample-barcoded 5' primer and a J-beta primer mix. TCRdb cleaned the public reads at Q25 with fastp, built clones with MiXCR and kept in-frame beta chains. CDR3 protein duplicates are merged, each entry listing the most common genes and DNA. Across this sample there are around 1.5 million distinct CDR3 sequences, with 34% seen only once. The top ten clonotypes cover approximately 10% of the sample. The specimen sequenced was blood. These receptors all come from a woman aged 25 to 39 in good health.

This clonotype was counted between two and nine times. The rearrangement uses TRBV30 and TRBJ1-1; the D is unclear. CDR1 and CDR2 from the germline V gene are GTSNPN and SVGIG (reference sequence). Trimming took 0 bases from V and 11 from J, leaving 10 bases between them. There are 11 residues in the CDR3. The CDR3 bases are TGTGCCTGGAGTGTACCTGGACGGGCTTTCTTT. Protein: CAWSVPGRAFF.

This clonotype has a handful of counts. This rearrangement joins TRBV2 to TRBJ2-5; D not resolved. Trimming removed 3 bases at V and 1 base at J, with 9 bases between. This CDR3 has 14 residues. Germline CDR1 reads SNHLY; CDR2 reads FYNNEI. The CDR3 DNA follows: TGTGCCAGCAGTGAGAGGTCAGCCCAAGAGACCCAGTACTTC. This translates into CASSERSAQETQYF.

The chain carries TRBV6-1 and TRBJ2-7; D is perhaps TRBD1 (6 bases). The CDR3 is made up of 15 amino acids. Germline CDR1 reads MNHNS; CDR2 reads SASEGT. V lost 6 bases and J 0 bases, leaving 15 bases between the germline ends. CDR3 bases: TGTGCCAGCAGCCTAGACAGGCGACCCTCCTACGAGCAGTACTTC. The encoded protein is CASSLDRRPSYEQYF.

There are a few counts of this clonotype. The chain joins TRBV20-1 to TRBJ2-3, with TRBD2 matching over 9 bases. Germline CDR1 is DFQATT and CDR2 is SNEGSKA (reference sequence). The CDR3 has 13 residues. V lost 6 bases to trimming and J lost 2 bases; unmatched junction nucleotides: 3. The CDR3 bases are TGCAGTGCGTGCGGGAGGGCCACAGATACGCAGTATTTT. Its protein product is CSACGRATDTQYF.

Of note for this clonotype: One end of the junction is discordant with germline, which a read error may explain. This chain joins TRBV7-2 and TRBJ2-5, with 10 bases that match TRBD2. This CDR3 has 19 residues. In germline, CDR1 is SGHTA, CDR2 FQGNSA. The CDR3 reads CAGSLEVSRLAGGRETQYF. The CDR3 region has the DNA TGTGCCGGCAGCTTAGAAGTTAGTCGTTTAGCGGGAGGACGAGAGACCCAGTACTTC.

This chain joins TRBV6-5 and TRBJ2-7; no clear D. Germline V gene lookup returns CDR1 MNHEY and CDR2 SVGAGI. V was clipped by 0 bases and J by 7 bases, with 10 bases between them. The CDR3 is made up of 13 amino acids. CDR3 residues: CASSYSFGMEQYF. The CDR3, as DNA: TGTGCCAGCAGTTACTCGTTTGGCATGGAGCAGTACTTC.

The sample holds many counts of this clonotype. The chain is built from TRBV4-1 and TRBJ2-5; D ambiguous. The germline gives CDR1 MGHRA, CDR2 YSYEKL. The CDR3 length is 13 residues. V gave up 1 base and J gave up 3 bases, with 6 bases separating them. This chain's CDR3 is CASSQGSEETQYF. CDR3 bases: TGCGCCAGCAGCCAAGGGTCGGAAGAGACCCAGTACTTC.

The chain uses TRBV20-1 and TRBJ1-2, with TRBD1 identical over 7 bases. CDR3 length equals 13 residues. CDR1 is DFQATT and CDR2 is SNEGSKA in the germline V gene (reference sequence). V lost 2 bases to trimming and J lost 8 bases; unmatched junction nucleotides: 8. The CDR3 DNA reads TGCAGTGCTAGACCCCCCCAGGGGGACGGCTACACCTTC. This gives the protein CSARPPQGDGYTF.

This clonotype was picked up one time. The V gene is TRBV27, the J gene TRBJ2-3; 9 bases are shared with TRBD1. Per germline, CDR1 MNHEY and CDR2 SMNVEV (reference sequence). CDR3 length equals 20 residues. The ends lost 4 bases at V and 2 bases at J; junction bases unmatched: 19. CDR3 loop: CASSSRGDRAPGSATDTQYF. DNA of the CDR3: TGTGCCAGCAGTTCCCGGGGGGACAGGGCGCCGGGCTCGGCCACAGATACGCAGTATTTT.

The chain combines TRBV6-4 with TRBJ2-1; TRBD2 matches at 13 bases. This CDR3 has 15 residues. Germline CDR1 MRHNA, CDR2 SNTAGT. The trim removed 5 bases at V and 8 bases at J, leaving 6 bases unmatched. CDR3 DNA: TGTGCCAGCAGTCGGACTAGCGGGAGCTCCTATGAGCAGTTCTTC. The encoded protein is CASSRTSGSSYEQFF.